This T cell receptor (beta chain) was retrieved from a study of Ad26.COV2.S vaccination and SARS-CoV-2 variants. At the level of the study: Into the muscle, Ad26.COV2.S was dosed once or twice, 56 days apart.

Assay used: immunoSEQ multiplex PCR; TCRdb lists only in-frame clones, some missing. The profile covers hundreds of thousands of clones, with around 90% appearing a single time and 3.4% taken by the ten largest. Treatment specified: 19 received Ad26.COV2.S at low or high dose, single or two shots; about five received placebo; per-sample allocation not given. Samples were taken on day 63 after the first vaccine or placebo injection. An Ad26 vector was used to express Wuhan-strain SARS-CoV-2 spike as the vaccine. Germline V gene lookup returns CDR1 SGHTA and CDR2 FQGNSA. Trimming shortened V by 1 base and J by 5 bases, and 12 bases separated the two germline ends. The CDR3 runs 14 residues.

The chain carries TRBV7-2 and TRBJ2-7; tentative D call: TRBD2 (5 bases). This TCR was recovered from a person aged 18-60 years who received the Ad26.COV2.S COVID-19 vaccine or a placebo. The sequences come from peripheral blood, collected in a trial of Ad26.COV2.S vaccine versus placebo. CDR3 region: CASSLDGAVHEQYF. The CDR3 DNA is TGTGCCAGCAGCTTAGATGGAGCGGTACACGAGCAGTACTTC.